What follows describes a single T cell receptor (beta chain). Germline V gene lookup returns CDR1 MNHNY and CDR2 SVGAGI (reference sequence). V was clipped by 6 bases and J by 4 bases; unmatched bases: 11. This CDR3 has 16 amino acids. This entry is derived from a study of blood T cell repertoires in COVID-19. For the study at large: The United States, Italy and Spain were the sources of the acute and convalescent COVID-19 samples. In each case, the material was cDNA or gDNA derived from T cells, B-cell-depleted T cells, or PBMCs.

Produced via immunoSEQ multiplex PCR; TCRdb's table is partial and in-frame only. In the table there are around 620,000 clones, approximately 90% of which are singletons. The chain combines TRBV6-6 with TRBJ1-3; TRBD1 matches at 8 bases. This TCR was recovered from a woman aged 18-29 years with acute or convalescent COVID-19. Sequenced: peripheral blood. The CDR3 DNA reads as TGTGCCAGCAGATCTGCCACAGGGGGATCAGGAAACACCATATATTTT. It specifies CASRSATGGSGNTIYF.